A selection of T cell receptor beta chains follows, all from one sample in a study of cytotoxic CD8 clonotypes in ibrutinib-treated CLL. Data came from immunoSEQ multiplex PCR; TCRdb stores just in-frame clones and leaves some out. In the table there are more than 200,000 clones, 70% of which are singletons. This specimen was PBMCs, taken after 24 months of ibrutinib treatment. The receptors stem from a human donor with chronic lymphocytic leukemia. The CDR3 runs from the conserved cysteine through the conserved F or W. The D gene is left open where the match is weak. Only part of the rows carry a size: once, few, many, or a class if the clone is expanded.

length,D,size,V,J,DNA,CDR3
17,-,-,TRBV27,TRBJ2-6,TGTGCCAGCAGAACCGGACTCCGAAGGTCTGGGGCCAACGTCCTGACTTTC,CASRTGLRRSGANVLTF
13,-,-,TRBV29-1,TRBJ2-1,TGCAGCGTTGCGGGGAGCTCCTACAATGAGCAGTTCTTC,CSVAGSSYNEQFF
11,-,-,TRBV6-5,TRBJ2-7,TGTGCCAGCAGTTCCCCCCGCGAGCAGTACTTC,CASSSPREQYF
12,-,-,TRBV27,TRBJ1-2,TGTGCCAGCAGTCTTGGCGGGGCCGGCTACACCTTC,CASSLGGAGYTF
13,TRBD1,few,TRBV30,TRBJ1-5,TGTGCCTGGAGCAAACAGGGGGATCAGCCCCAGCATTTT,CAWSKQGDQPQHF
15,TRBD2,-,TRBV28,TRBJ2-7,TGTGCCAGCAGTTTACGAGGCGGGACTACCTACGAGCAGTACTTC,CASSLRGGTTYEQYF
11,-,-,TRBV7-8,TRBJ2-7,TGTGCCACCTCCCCCGGGGACGAGCAGTACTTC,CATSPGDEQYF
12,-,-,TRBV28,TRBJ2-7,TGTGCCAGCAGTTTCCTCTCCTACGAGCAGTACTTC,CASSFLSYEQYF
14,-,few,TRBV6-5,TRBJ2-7,TGTGCCAGCAGTAACTTAGCGACATCCTACGAGCAGTACTTC,CASSNLATSYEQYF
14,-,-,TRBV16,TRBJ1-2,TGTGCCAGCAGCCACATGGGCAGGGGAGATGGCTACACCTTC,CASSHMGRGDGYTF
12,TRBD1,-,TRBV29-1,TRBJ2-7,TGCAGCGGTAGACAGGGGGGCTACGAGCAGTACTTC,CSGRQGGYEQYF
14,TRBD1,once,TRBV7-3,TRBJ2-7,TGTGCCAGCAGCCCCCGACAGGGGGCCTACGAGCAGTACTTC,CASSPRQGAYEQYF
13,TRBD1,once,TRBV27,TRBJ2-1,TGTGCCAGCAGTCAAAGGACAGGGTATGAGCAGTTCTTC,CASSQRTGYEQFF
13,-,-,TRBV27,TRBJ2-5,TGTGCCAGCAGACCCCTAAGACGAGAGACCCAGTACTTC,CASRPLRRETQYF
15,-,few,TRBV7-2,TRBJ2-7,TGTGCCAGCAGCTTAGGACAGGGAGGGTCCTACGAGCAGTACTTC,CASSLGQGGSYEQYF
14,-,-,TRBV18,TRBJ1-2,TGTGCCAGCTCACCAGACACCGCTAACTATGGCTACACCTTC,CASSPDTANYGYTF
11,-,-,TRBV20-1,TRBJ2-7,TGCAGTGCGCCCAGGGTGCACGAGCAGTACTTC,CSAPRVHEQYF
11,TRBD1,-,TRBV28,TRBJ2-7,TGTGCCAGCAGAAAGGACAGGGCAAGGTACTTC,CASRKDRARYF
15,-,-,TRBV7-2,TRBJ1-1,TGTGCCAGCAGCTTTGGGGGGGTAGGAAACACTGAAGCTTTCTTT,CASSFGGVGNTEAFF
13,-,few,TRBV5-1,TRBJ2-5,TGCGCCAGTGCCCGGGACAACCAAGAGACCCAGTACTTC,CASARDNQETQYF
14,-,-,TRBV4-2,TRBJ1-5,TGTGCCAGCAGCCGATCGCAAGACAGCCAGCCCCAGCATTTT,CASSRSQDSQPQHF
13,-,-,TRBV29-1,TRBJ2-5,TGCAGCGTTGAGAGGACTGCTCAAGAGACCCAGTACTTC,CSVERTAQETQYF